These 4 T cell receptor beta chains were all obtained from the same sample, sequenced in a study of shared clonotypes between healthy human individuals. Measured with immunoSEQ multiplex PCR; TCRdb has only the in-frame clones, and not every one. The sample carries some 2 million clones, 85% to 95% recorded once. Input material: naive CD4+ T cells sorted from blood. The subset: CD45RA+ positively selected. These receptors originate from a man between 18 and 35 years old in good health.

This clone has just one count. The chain recombines TRBV18 with TRBJ1-2; D not certain. The CDR3 consists of 16 residues. V dropped 6 bases and J dropped 1 base, with 18 bases sitting between them. The germline gives CDR1 KGHSH, CDR2 LQKENI. Here the CDR3 reads CASSPWSTQRNYGYTF. As DNA, the CDR3 is TGTGCCAGCTCCCCGTGGTCTACACAGCGTAACTATGGCTACACCTTC.

The CDR3 DNA is TGCGCCAGCAGCTTCCCAGCGGGAGTGACAGATACGCAGTATTTT. Amino acids: CASSFPAGVTDTQYF. This sequence joins TRBV5-1 and TRBJ2-3, with 8 nucleotides matching TRBD2. With 2 bases clipped from V and 3 bases from J, the junction kept 5 bases outside the gene matches. Germline assignment: CDR1 SGHRS and CDR2 YFSETQ. This CDR3 is built from 15 residues.

V gene TRBV5-4 combines with J gene TRBJ1-1, with TRBD1 as a possible D gene (5 bases). V lost 4 bases to trimming and J lost 0 bases, with 16 bases between them. The germline V gene encodes CDR1 SGHNT and CDR2 YYREEE (reference sequence). The CDR3 is 16 residues long. The DNA for the CDR3 is TGTGCCAGCAGCCGGACCCCCGACAGAATGAACACTGAAGCTTTCTTT. Protein product: CASSRTPDRMNTEAFF.

This clone was seen more than once but under ten times. The chain carries TRBV6-1 and TRBJ1-2; no definite D call. The germline V gene has CDR1 MNHNS and CDR2 SASEGT. The V and J ends lost 1 base and 3 bases respectively, with 12 bases between them. The CDR3 is 15 residues long. CDR3 residues: CASSEGVGRYYGYTF. The CDR3 bases are TGTGCCAGCAGTGAAGGTGTAGGCAGGTACTATGGCTACACCTTC.